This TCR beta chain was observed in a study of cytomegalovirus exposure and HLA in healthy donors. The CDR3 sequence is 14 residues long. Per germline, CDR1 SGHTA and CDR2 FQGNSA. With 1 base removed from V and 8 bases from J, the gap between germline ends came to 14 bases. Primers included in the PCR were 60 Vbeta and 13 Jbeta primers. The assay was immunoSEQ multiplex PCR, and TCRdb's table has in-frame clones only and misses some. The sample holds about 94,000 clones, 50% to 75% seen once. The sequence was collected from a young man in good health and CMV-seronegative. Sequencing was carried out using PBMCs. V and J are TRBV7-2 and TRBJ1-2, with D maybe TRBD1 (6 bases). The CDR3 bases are TGTGCCAGCAGCTTAGAGATACAGGGTAGCGGCTACACCTTC. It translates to CASSLEIQGSGYTF.